This entry is about one T cell receptor (beta chain). Its antigen remains unknown. This sample was included in a study of T cells after yellow fever vaccination. With 6 bases clipped from V and 4 bases from J, the junction kept 3 bases outside the gene matches. The CDR3 is 12 amino acids. Study-wide results and limits: Bulk-population clonotypes that are abundant could appear as contaminants in FACS-sorted repertoires. Subsequent booster samples again held most clones from primary vaccination (roughly 95% CD4, roughly 88% CD8). Weaker overall, the secondary response nonetheless peaked faster (day 5 versus 15).

The 5'RACE template-switching step produced TCR cDNA and added a universal primer site and UMIs. A single record per CDR3 protein comes from TCRdb applying MiXCR to the 5' RACE reads. Of a few hundred thousand distinct CDR3 sequences in the sample, around 7% were seen once. The receptor comes from a man aged 30 to 39 who received the YFV17D yellow fever vaccine. The starting material was CD4+ T cells sorted from PBMCs, obtained 15 days after the yellow fever booster vaccination. The J gene is TRBJ2-7, the V gene TRBV12-3 or TRBV12-4; 7 nucleotides agree with TRBD1. The CDR3 protein is CASRQGTYEQYF. CDR3 bases: TGTGCCAGCAGACAGGGGACGTACGAGCAGTACTTC.